These 4 T cell receptor beta chains originate from one sample sequenced in a study of blood T cell repertoires in COVID-19 (dated by TCRdb to 2018 to 2021). Library preparation was by the immunoSEQ multiplex PCR assay. Imported from immuneACCESS, the table was reduced by TCRdb to in-frame sequences with V and J called. These copies leave out some clones; in studies compared against another copy, an unresolved V gene accounts for under half, and the cause of the remainder is not known. Counted in this sample were 170,000 or so clones; around nine tenths of them appeared once. 0.8% to 1% of the sample is in the top ten clones. Sequencing used peripheral blood. The receptors were sampled from a woman between 18 and 29 years old who had recovered from COVID-19.

This clone was detected once. The rearrangement uses TRBV3-1 (or the pseudogene TRBV3-2) and TRBJ2-5; 12 positions agree with TRBD2. J was trimmed by 5 bases and V by 4 bases; bases with no gene match: 5. The germline gives CDR1 LGHDT, CDR2 YNNKEL (reference sequence). CDR3 length: 15 amino acids. This chain's CDR3 is CASSPWTSGVETQYF. Here the CDR3 DNA reads TGTGCCAGCAGCCCGTGGACTAGCGGGGTGGAGACCCAGTACTTC.

The chain recombines TRBV20-1 with TRBJ2-7; 9 bases fit TRBD2. With 3 bases clipped from V and 6 bases from J, the junction kept 6 bases outside the gene matches. The CDR3 totals 13 residues. Germline assignment: CDR1 DFQATT and CDR2 SNEGSKA (reference sequence). DNA for the CDR3: TGCAGTGCTAGTGCTCCGACTAGCGGCGAGCAGTACTTC. Translated, it gives CSASAPTSGEQYF.

This chain connects TRBV5-6 to TRBJ2-7; D possibly corresponds to TRBD2 (5 bases). The CDR3 spans 13 residues. Germline CDR1 and CDR2: SGHDT and YYEEEE. V lost 4 bases and J 1 base, leaving 9 bases between the germline ends. The CDR3 here is CASSPGVSYEQYF. Here the CDR3 DNA reads TGTGCCAGCAGCCCCGGGGTATCCTACGAGCAGTACTTC.

This sequence joins TRBV7-2 and TRBJ2-3; 9 bases are shared with TRBD2. The CDR3 extends over 15 amino acids. Germline V gives CDR1 SGHTA, CDR2 FQGNSA. J was trimmed by 1 base and V by 5 bases; bases with no gene match: 4. This CDR3 is CASSGRTSGTDTQYF. Written as DNA, the CDR3 is TGTGCCAGCAGCGGACGGACTAGCGGCACAGATACGCAGTATTTT. Full variable domain (outside the CDR3, taken from reference TRBV7-2 and TRBJ2-3): GAGVSQSPSNKVTEKGKDVELRCDPISGHTALYWYRQSLGQGLEFLIYFQGNSAPDKSGLPSDRFSAERTGGSVSTLTIQRTQQEDSAVYLCASSGRTSGTDTQYFGPGTRLTVL.